This TCR beta chain was sequenced in a study of T cells in Graves' hyperthyroidism and ophthalmopathy. Uncontrolled infections, other autoimmune diseases, pregnancy or lactation led to exclusion of patients. Together with thyroid ultrasound, orbital computed tomography, serum thyroxine and TRAb, clinical symptoms were used for diagnoses. From 8.5 to 10 ml of fresh peripheral blood, PBMCs were isolated. V was shortened by 7 bases and J by 6 bases, with 13 bases between the two germline ends. CDR1 MDHEN and CDR2 SYDVKM come from the germline V gene. The CDR3 extends over 12 amino acids. Study-level results: Ophthalmopathy prediction by the model preceded onset by a median roughly 6 months.

TCR beta CDR3 region amplification was performed from RNA transcripts. TCR CDR3 underwent first-round RT-PCR with the HTBI primer set. TCRdb reprocessed the multiplex PCR reads via MiXCR and lists one record per CDR3 protein. Here the sample spans over 700,000 distinct CDR3 sequences, roughly a third being singletons. Concerning this clonotype itself: The antigen remains undetermined.

The sample consisted of blood. The clonotype originates from a woman aged 40 to 55 with Graves' hyperthyroidism. The rearrangement links TRBV28 to TRBJ2-7; D gene uncertain. CDR3 nucleotides: TGTGCCAGCAACAAATGGGGATCCGAGCAGTACTTC. Its translation: CASNKWGSEQYF.